A single sample is the source of the 27 T cell receptor beta chains below, sequenced in a study of blood T cell repertoires in COVID-19. Sequenced by immunoSEQ multiplex PCR; TCRdb stores in-frame clones only, minus some. The repertoire holds approximately 81,000 clones, with roughly 91% as singletons. Input material: PBMCs or T cells enriched from blood (not recorded which). The receptors here all came from a woman aged 45 to 65 with acute COVID-19.

CDR3 nucleotide sequence: TGTGCCAGCAGTTCGACAGGGGGCGGGGATCAGCCCCAGCATTTT. Encoded protein: CASSSTGGGDQPQHF. The chain carries TRBV28 and TRBJ1-5; 10 nucleotides align to TRBD1. The CDR3 is 15 amino acids. V was pared by 4 bases and J by 5 bases, with 5 bases of the junction left unmatched. Per the germline V gene, CDR1 is MDHEN and CDR2 is SYDVKM.

This chain uses TRBV18 with TRBJ2-5; the D gene is possibly TRBD2 (6 bases). The V and J ends lost 4 bases and 5 bases respectively, with 14 bases between them. Germline-derived CDR1 and CDR2 are KGHSH and LQKENI. CDR3 size: 14 residues. As DNA, the CDR3 is TGTGCCAGCTCACGGCCGGGACTGTCGGAGACCCAGTACTTC. It encodes CASSRPGLSETQYF.

V and J are TRBV5-1 and TRBJ2-2; D possibly corresponds to TRBD2 (5 bases). V lost 3 bases and J lost 1, with 10 bases in between. The CDR3 spans 15 residues. Germline CDR1 is SGHRS and CDR2 is YFSETQ. The CDR3 DNA follows: TGCGCCAGCAGCTGGGCTAGCAGGAACACCGGGGAGCTGTTTTTT. It encodes CASSWASRNTGELFF.

This clone was picked up one time. This rearrangement joins TRBV7-8 to TRBJ2-7, with 10 bases aligning to TRBD2. The CDR3 has 16 amino acids. Germline lookup yields CDR1 SGHVS and CDR2 FQNEAQ. V lost 5 bases and J lost 0; bases outside the gene matches: 7. In DNA, the CDR3 is TGTGCCAGCAGCCGACTAGCGGGTCAAAGCTCCTACGAGCAGTACTTC. Protein product: CASSRLAGQSSYEQYF.

The chain has TRBV5-1 and TRBJ2-3; weak D call: TRBD1 (6 bases). Germline V lookup: CDR1 SGHRS, CDR2 YFSETQ. Trimming took off 4 bases at V and 3 bases at J, with 18 bases between the two ends. The CDR3 has 16 amino acids. The CDR3 region is CASSIGQPLSTDTQYF. The CDR3 DNA follows: TGCGCCAGCAGCATAGGACAGCCTTTATCTACAGATACGCAGTATTTT. The variable domain in full, with the rest retrieved from reference TRBV5-1 and TRBJ2-3, is KAGVTQTPRYLIKTRGQQVTLSCSPISGHRSVSWYQQTPGQGLQFLFEYFSETQRNKGNFPGRFSGRQFSNSRSEMNVSTLELGDSALYLCASSIGQPLSTDTQYFGPGTRLTVL.

The rearrangement joins TRBV19 to TRBJ2-7, with D perhaps TRBD2 (5 bases). The germline gives CDR1 LNHDA, CDR2 SQIVND (reference sequence). V was cut by 7 bases and J by 2 bases, with 18 bases left in between. The CDR3 length is 15 residues. The CDR3: CASKFKDSSAYEQYF. The CDR3 coding sequence is TGTGCCAGTAAATTTAAGGACTCTTCGGCCTACGAGCAGTACTTC.

V and J are TRBV19 and TRBJ2-1; TRBD2 aligns across 9 bases. With 5 bases clipped from V and 3 bases from J, the junction kept 11 bases outside the gene matches. The germline gives CDR1 LNHDA, CDR2 SQIVND (reference sequence). The CDR3 runs to 17 residues. CDR3 nucleotide sequence: TGTGCCAGTAGTTCCAACACCGGGACTAGCCACTACAATGAGCAGTTCTTC. Residues: CASSSNTGTSHYNEQFF.

The chain combines TRBV11-1 with TRBJ2-2; 8 bases line up with TRBD2. Germline values: CDR1 SGHAT, CDR2 FQDESV (reference sequence). This CDR3 has 14 amino acids. Trimming cost V 5 bases and J 8 bases; bases outside gene matches: 7. As DNA, the CDR3 is TGTGCCAGCAGCCCCAGACTAGCGTCGGGGGAGCTGTTTTTT. This sequence encodes CASSPRLASGELFF.

This clone was seen a handful of times. This rearrangement joins TRBV4-2 to TRBJ1-5, with a weak D call TRBD1 (6 bases). V lost 1 base, J lost 5 bases, and 15 bases lay in between. There are 16 residues in the CDR3. Germline CDR1 LGHNA, CDR2 YNFKEQ. The CDR3 DNA is TGTGCCAGCAGCCAAGTAGGAGGGGGGGGTCATCAGCCCCAGCATTTT. The encoded protein is CASSQVGGGGHQPQHF.

The chain uses TRBV25-1 and TRBJ1-2, with D maybe TRBD1 (5 bases). The germline V and J ends were trimmed by 0 bases and 4 bases, with 12 bases remaining between them. This CDR3 spans 15 amino acids. Per germline, CDR1 MGHDK and CDR2 SYGVNS. CDR3 DNA sequence: TGTGCCAGCAGTGAATATGGCAGGGAGGGCTATGGCTACACCTTC. Translating it yields CASSEYGREGYGYTF.

This chain uses TRBV6-6 with TRBJ1-1; maybe TRBD1 (6 bases). The CDR3 loop spans 16 amino acids. Germline assignment: CDR1 MNHNY and CDR2 SVGAGI (reference sequence). Trimming took 2 bases from V and 4 from J, leaving 17 bases between them. CDR3 sequence: CASSYTPTGTGTEAFF. The CDR3 nucleotides are TGTGCCAGCAGTTACACCCCAACAGGGACCGGCACTGAAGCTTTCTTT.

This chain connects TRBV24-1 to TRBJ2-5; the D gene is possibly TRBD2 (6 bases). V was trimmed by 4 bases and J by 5 bases, leaving 13 bases between them. The CDR3 is made up of 14 amino acids. CDR1 is KGHDR and CDR2 is SFDVKD in the germline V gene. The CDR3 protein is CATSEAGWEETQYF. CDR3 bases: TGTGCCACCAGTGAGGCGGGATGGGAGGAGACCCAGTACTTC.

This chain joins TRBV19 and TRBJ2-5; TRBD1 aligns across 7 bases. V gave up 5 bases and J gave up 5 bases; unmatched junction bases: 11. The CDR3 extends over 15 amino acids. Germline lookup yields CDR1 LNHDA and CDR2 SQIVND (reference sequence). The DNA of the CDR3 is TGTGCCAGTAGTGTGACAGGGTCCGGGAAGGAGACCCAGTACTTC. It codes for CASSVTGSGKETQYF.

The chain has TRBV9 and TRBJ1-1; D may be TRBD1 (6 bases). Germline V lookup: CDR1 SGDLS, CDR2 YYNGEE. With 4 bases removed from V and 0 bases from J, the gap between germline ends came to 13 bases. The CDR3 covers 15 residues. This CDR3 reads CASSPGDGLNTEAFF. DNA of the CDR3: TGTGCCAGCAGCCCAGGGGACGGATTGAACACTGAAGCTTTCTTT. The full variable domain, completed using reference TRBV9 and TRBJ1-1, is DSGVTQTPKHLITATGQRVTLRCSPRSGDLSVYWYQQSLDQGLQFLIQYYNGEERAKGNILERFSAQQFPDLHSELNLSSLELGDSALYFCASSPGDGLNTEAFFGQGTRLTVV.

Here the CDR3 reads CASSPRGTLDEQYF. The CDR3 nucleotides are TGTGCCAGCTCACCCCGCGGGACCCTAGACGAGCAGTACTTC. J is TRBJ2-7 and V is TRBV18; D may be TRBD2 (6 bases). CDR1 KGHSH and CDR2 LQKENI come from the germline V gene. V shed 3 bases and J shed 5 bases, with 14 bases lying between them. The CDR3 is 14 amino acids.

The V and J genes are TRBV30 and TRBJ1-1; D remains unclear. This CDR3 has 14 residues. Trimming removed 4 bases from V and 1 base from J, with 13 bases in between. Germline V gene data show CDR1 as GTSNPN and CDR2 as SVGIG (reference sequence). CDR3 sequence (DNA): TGTGCCTGGAACAAGGTTTCGGGGAACACTGAAGCTTTCTTT. This encodes CAWNKVSGNTEAFF.

The rearrangement links TRBV5-1 to TRBJ1-1; D gene uncertain. In germline, CDR1 is SGHRS, CDR2 YFSETQ. V lost 0 bases and J 0 bases, leaving 3 bases between the germline ends. This CDR3 region has 13 residues. CDR3 in DNA: TGCGCCAGCAGCTTGGGAGTGAACACTGAAGCTTTCTTT. Translation gives CASSLGVNTEAFF.

The rearrangement uses TRBV7-9 and TRBJ1-1, with 7 nucleotides matching TRBD1. Trimming took 1 base from V and 0 from J; bases not matched to a gene: 8. The CDR3 has 17 amino acids. The germline V gene has CDR1 SEHNR and CDR2 FQNEAQ (reference sequence). Here the CDR3 reads CASSLVTGTDMNTEAFF. The CDR3 DNA follows: TGTGCCAGCAGCTTAGTGACCGGGACAGACATGAACACTGAAGCTTTCTTT.

The rearrangement joins TRBV3-1 (or the pseudogene TRBV3-2) to TRBJ1-3, with D possibly matching TRBD1 (5 bases). V shed 3 bases and J shed 5 bases, with 8 bases lying between them. The CDR3 is 13 amino acids. Germline V gene sequence: CDR1 LGHDT, CDR2 YNNKEL (reference sequence). CDR3 region: CASSQGGRNTIYF. CDR3 in DNA: TGTGCCAGCAGCCAGGGGGGTAGAAACACCATATATTTT.

This rearrangement joins TRBV2 to TRBJ1-2; possibly TRBD1 for D (5 bases). V lost 2 bases to trimming and J lost 2 bases, with 9 bases between them. Per germline, CDR1 SNHLY and CDR2 FYNNEI. CDR3 length: 14 amino acids. As DNA, the CDR3 is TGTGCCAGCAGTGAACAACAGGACAACTATGGCTACACCTTC. Encoded protein: CASSEQQDNYGYTF.

The chain uses TRBV5-1 and TRBJ2-5, with 9 bases identical to TRBD2. The length of the CDR3 is 16 residues. The V and J ends lost 4 bases and 0 bases, in that order; junction bases with no gene match: 7. Germline V gene lookup returns CDR1 SGHRS and CDR2 YFSETQ. The CDR3 reads CASSQGTSTNQETQYF. The DNA for the CDR3 is TGCGCCAGCAGCCAGGGGACTAGCACTAACCAAGAGACCCAGTACTTC.

This clone was detected only once. The chain links TRBV6-1 to TRBJ1-1, with D uncertain. The V end was cut by 2 bases, the J end by 0 bases, with 10 bases between. CDR1 is MNHNS and CDR2 is SASEGT in the germline V gene. This CDR3 spans 15 amino acids. The CDR3 loop reads CASSEFPTLNTEAFF. The CDR3 coding sequence is TGTGCCAGCAGTGAATTCCCGACATTGAACACTGAAGCTTTCTTT.

The chain employs TRBV27 and TRBJ1-5, with D hard to call. The CDR3 sequence is 15 residues long. CDR1 is MNHEY and CDR2 is SMNVEV in the germline V gene (reference sequence). Between the trimmed V and J ends, which lost 5 bases and 6 bases, there was a span of 17 bases. CDR3: CASSPAGFRGQPQHF. Here the CDR3 DNA reads TGTGCCAGCAGTCCAGCTGGGTTTCGGGGTCAGCCCCAGCATTTT.

The chain is built from TRBV28 and TRBJ2-1, with 8 bases lining up with TRBD2. After removal of 6 bases from V and 7 bases from J, the junction contained 11 bases not matched to a gene. The germline V gene has CDR1 MDHEN and CDR2 SYDVKM. The CDR3 totals 15 residues. The CDR3 sequence: CASRHPGTSVNEQFF. CDR3 DNA sequence: TGTGCCAGCAGACACCCCGGGACTAGTGTGAATGAGCAGTTCTTC. Drawing the rest from reference TRBV28 and TRBJ2-1, the complete variable domain is DVKVTQSSRYLVKRTGEKVFLECVQDMDHENMFWYRQDPGLGLRLIYFSYDVKMKEKGDIPEGYSVSREKKERFSLILESASTNQTSMYLCASRHPGTSVNEQFFGPGTRLTVL.

In its sample, this clone was seen many times. This sequence joins TRBV7-2 and TRBJ1-2; D is uncertain. Germline CDR1 and CDR2: SGHTA and FQGNSA. There are 13 residues in the CDR3. V was clipped by 3 bases and J by 7 bases, with 12 bases between them. CDR3 loop: CASSFVTAGGYTF. CDR3 in DNA: TGTGCCAGCAGCTTCGTTACGGCGGGTGGCTACACCTTC.

This sequence joins TRBV7-9 and TRBJ1-4, with TRBD1 matching 7 bases. The CDR3 length is 15 residues. Trimming cost V 5 bases and J 2 bases; bases outside gene matches: 5. The germline V gene encodes CDR1 SEHNR and CDR2 FQNEAQ (reference sequence). CDR3 loop: CASSQRQGTNEKLFF. The CDR3 region has the DNA TGTGCCAGCAGCCAAAGACAGGGTACTAATGAAAAACTGTTTTTT.

Notes on this clone: At one end, the junction sequence differs from germline, possibly due to a read error. Other DNA sequences from this sample encode an identical CDR3 as well. This sequence joins TRBV3-1 (or the pseudogene TRBV3-2) and TRBJ1-1, with a weak D call TRBD1 (6 bases). The CDR3 length is 13 residues. Germline-derived CDR1 and CDR2 are LGHDT and YNNKEL (reference sequence). The CDR3 DNA follows: TGCGCCAGCAGCGGACAGCGGAACACTGAAGCTTTCTTT. Residues: CASSGQRNTEAFF.